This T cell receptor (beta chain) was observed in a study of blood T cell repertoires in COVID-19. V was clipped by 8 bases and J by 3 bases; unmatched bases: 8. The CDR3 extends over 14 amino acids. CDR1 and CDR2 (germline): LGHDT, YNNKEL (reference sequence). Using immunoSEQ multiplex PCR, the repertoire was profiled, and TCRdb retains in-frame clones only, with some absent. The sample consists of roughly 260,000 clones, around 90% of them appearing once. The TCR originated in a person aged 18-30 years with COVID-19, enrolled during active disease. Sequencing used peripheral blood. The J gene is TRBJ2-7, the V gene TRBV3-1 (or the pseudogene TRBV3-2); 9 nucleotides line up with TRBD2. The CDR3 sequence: CASPELAGYYEQYF. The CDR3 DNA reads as TGTGCCAGCCCCGAACTAGCGGGTTACTACGAGCAGTACTTC.